This T cell receptor beta chain was sequenced in a study of radiation and T cells in renal cell carcinoma (TCRdb year 2020). Study-wide context: In total, more than 50 samples underwent TCR beta sequencing: 25 or so tumors plus 27 peripheral blood samples. In the 40 to 60 samples combined, 4,016,671 unique CDR3 nucleotide sequences were found, encoding roughly 2.5 million unique CDR3 amino acid sequences. Results the study describes overall, beyond this receptor: Because pretreatment tumor biopsies were not available, the baseline intratumoral presence of clonotypes could not be determined. Intratumoral heterogeneity went uncaptured because the only tumor material available was small regions of 0.9 to 1 g. Irradiated tumors contained more dominant CDR3 motifs, and these motifs occupied a larger share of the repertoire than in control tumors. The single-armed trial design could not address effects of radiation dose or scheduling on the TCR repertoire. Higher TCR clonality was observed in irradiated tumors than in controls, with an average of roughly 54% of the repertoire accounted for by the top 100 clonotypes, compared with about 45% in nephrectomy-only tumors. In blood, the top tumor clonotypes increased from baseline to 2 weeks after radiation and then shrank by 4 weeks, which suggests a temporary expansion of tumor-resident clones.

Reading from cysteine to phenylalanine, the CDR3 counts 11 amino acids. The entry retains the CDR3 DNA only, 33 bases that are in frame from base 1. The junction shows trimming of 5 bases on V and 7 bases on J, plus 11 bases between the germline ends. CDR1 and CDR2, per the germline V gene (reference sequence), are DFQATT and SNEGSKA. What this sample's time point label stands for: tumor resected at nephrectomy. Per the publication, the treatment or condition label means: 15 Gy SBRT to primary tumor, nephrectomy 4 weeks later. Samples were obtained from a clinical trial, in which 15 Gy stereotactic body radiation therapy was delivered to primary renal cell carcinomas and nephrectomy was performed 4 weeks later. Every patient's renal cell carcinoma showed clear cell pathology. The tumors were dissociated mechanically, digested with collagenase/hyaluronidase at 37 degrees C, processed in gentleMACS C tubes, and kept in liquid nitrogen. Genomic DNA for TCR sequencing was prepared using the QIAamp DNA Blood Mini Kit (Qiagen). Samples were included in the analyses only if all quality control checks were passed.

TCR beta libraries were generated from genomic DNA with the immunoSEQ kit, following the manufacturer's recommendations. To prepare libraries, a first multiplex PCR with proprietary primers was run, followed by a second PCR that added unique barcodes, and a bead cleanup was done after each round. Each sample batch included a kit-provided positive control reaction and a negative control reaction. The final libraries were assessed on an Agilent 4200 TapeStation D1000 ScreenTape, pooled by volume, and quantified by qPCR. Sequencing was performed on an Illumina NextSeq500 using a MidOutput 150-cycle cartridge, with 156 Read1 cycles, 15 Index1 cycles, and the kit custom primers. The pooled library was loaded at around 1.1 pM with a roughly 20% PhiX control spike-in. The published analysis was carried out like this. Vendor-processed data were analyzed in R, and a clonotype was defined as all T cells sharing the same CDR3 nucleotide sequence. For clone abundance analyses, frequencies were normalized to the 10,000 most abundant clones in each sample. Before analysis, public T cell clones were removed, and these numbered fewer than five per sample on average. ImmunoMap was used for dominant motif analysis with the PAM10 matrix, a gap penalty of 30, and a homology threshold of 0.3, and any motif reaching a cumulative frequency of at least 0.01 was considered dominant. An abundance difference of at least 32-fold between compartments was the criterion for calling clonotypes tumor-enriched or baseline blood-enriched. Tumor-blood repertoire similarity was measured with the Baroni-Urbani and Buser coefficient, and group comparisons used two-tailed Wilcoxon tests in R. TCRdb holds this immuneACCESS table with in-frame rearrangements only. Some clones are missing; in checked studies, unresolved V genes explain under half, and the rest has no known cause. V, J and clone size are taken as reported in that table, and D and trimming were inferred from the DNA itself. This sample comprises around 15,000 clones, 50% of them detected only once. The ten biggest clones cover around 38% of the sample.

This clone was detected ten times or more. Its antigen remains unidentified. Nothing much larger sits one base from this clone, and base qualities are not available. The sequence joins TRBV20-1 to TRBJ1-2, with TRBD1 as a weak D call on 5 bases. The TCR originated in a woman aged 55-70 years with renal cell carcinoma. Sequenced material: tumor tissue, taken from a patient whose treatment included radiotherapy and nephrectomy. The nucleotide sequence is TGCAGTGCTGCAGGGATTAGTGGCTACACCTTC. It specifies CSAAGISGYTF.